These 24 T cell receptor beta chains share one sample of origin, sequenced in a study of a mutant IDH1 vaccine in newly diagnosed glioma. The protocol was immunoSEQ multiplex PCR, while the TCRdb copy is restricted to in-frame clones and leaves out a portion. The sample records 45,000 to 60,000 clones, roughly 78% being singletons. These TCRs' antigens remain unknown. Time point of the sample: week 5, during vaccination. The content of each vaccine dose was 300 ug of mutant IDH1 20-mer peptide, and topical imiquimod accompanied it. Sequenced here: PBMCs, sampled from a glioma patient whose treatment included an IDH1 peptide vaccine. These receptors came from a man aged 45 to 65 with glioma.

The chain combines TRBV4-3 with TRBJ2-7; a possible D gene is TRBD2 (6 bases). CDR3 length: 14 residues. V lost 4 bases to trimming and J lost 1 base, with 11 bases between them. The germline CDR1 and CDR2 sequences are LGHNA and YSLEER. The CDR3 DNA sequence: TGCGCCAGCAGCCCCGGGGGACGGTCCTACGAGCAGTACTTC. Its translation is CASSPGGRSYEQYF.

The sample holds one count of this clone. J is TRBJ1-4 and V is TRBV21-1; no DNA check was done on the table's D call, TRBD1. TRBV21-1 is termed a pseudogene. The CDR3 contains 15 residues. The CDR3 DNA follows: TGTGCCAGCAGCAAAGGAGGCAGGGTTGATGAAAAACTGTTTTTT. Its translation is CASSKGGRVDEKLFF.

The V call is TRBV5-1, the J call TRBJ2-1; D is uncertain. Germline CDR1 is SGHRS and CDR2 is YFSETQ. Trimming stripped 0 bases from V and 7 bases from J, with 5 bases between. The CDR3 has 12 amino acids. The CDR3 is CASSLEGNEQFF. CDR3 nucleotides: TGCGCCAGCAGCTTGGAAGGGAATGAGCAGTTCTTC.

The rearrangement links TRBV19 to TRBJ1-5; perhaps TRBD1 as D (5 bases). Trimming removed 5 bases at V and 0 bases at J, with 11 bases between. Germline V gene data show CDR1 as LNHDA and CDR2 as SQIVND (reference sequence). This CDR3 comprises 15 residues. The CDR3 DNA is TGTGCCAGTAGTGGAGGGACGGTTAGCAATCAGCCCCAGCATTTT. Its translation: CASSGGTVSNQPQHF. Full variable domain (rest looked up from reference TRBV19 and TRBJ1-5): DGGITQSPKYLFRKEGQNVTLSCEQNLNHDAMYWYRQDPGQGLRLIYYSQIVNDFQKGDIAEGYSVSREKKESFPLTVTSAQKNPTAFYLCASSGGTVSNQPQHFGDGTRLSIL.

The chain recombines TRBV9 with TRBJ1-2; 11 bases map to TRBD1. Germline V gene sequence: CDR1 SGDLS, CDR2 YYNGEE. This CDR3 region has 15 residues. V shed 3 bases and J 6 bases; nucleotides not matched to a gene: 7. As DNA, the CDR3 is TGTGCCAGCAGCGAAGGACAGGGGGCGAGGGATGGCTACACCTTC. Translation: CASSEGQGARDGYTF.

The V call is TRBV19, the J call TRBJ2-1; a weak D match, TRBD1 (6 bases). The CDR3 loop spans 17 amino acids. Trimming pared 2 bases from V and 1 base from J, leaving 15 bases between. CDR1 and CDR2 from the germline V gene are LNHDA and SQIVND (reference sequence). The DNA of the CDR3 is TGTGCCAGTAGTATAAGGGGCGCGACAGGATCCTACAATGAGCAGTTCTTC. Translated: CASSIRGATGSYNEQFF. Full variable domain (outside the CDR3, taken from reference TRBV19 and TRBJ2-1): DGGITQSPKYLFRKEGQNVTLSCEQNLNHDAMYWYRQDPGQGLRLIYYSQIVNDFQKGDIAEGYSVSREKKESFPLTVTSAQKNPTAFYLCASSIRGATGSYNEQFFGPGTRLTVL.

V gene TRBV28 combines with J gene TRBJ1-1; the match to TRBD1 covers 7 bases. Germline V gene data show CDR1 as MDHEN and CDR2 as SYDVKM. J lost 3 bases, V lost 4 bases, and 8 bases had no gene match. The CDR3 length is 15 residues. The chain's CDR3 is CASSSLTGLDTEAFF. The CDR3, as DNA: TGTGCCAGCAGTTCGCTGACAGGGTTGGACACTGAAGCTTTCTTT.

V usage is TRBV7-2 and J usage is TRBJ2-7, with TRBD2 matching over 11 bases. After removal of 6 bases from V and 3 bases from J, the junction contained 4 bases not matched to a gene. This CDR3 is 14 amino acids long. The germline V gene encodes CDR1 SGHTA and CDR2 FQGNSA. CDR3 nucleotide sequence: TGTGCCAGCAGTTACGGGACTAGCGGCTACGAGCAGTACTTC. As protein: CASSYGTSGYEQYF.

The V and J genes are TRBV27 and TRBJ2-2, with 9 bases matching TRBD1. V lost 1 base and J lost 4; bases outside the gene matches: 16. Germline-derived CDR1 and CDR2 are MNHEY and SMNVEV (reference sequence). The CDR3 is made up of 20 amino acids. The CDR3 bases are TGTGCCAGCAGTTTATATGTGAACCGGGGGACAGGGAGTACCACCGGGGAGCTGTTTTTT. It yields the protein CASSLYVNRGTGSTTGELFF.

The V and J genes are TRBV5-1 and TRBJ1-1; TRBD1 matches 7 bases. The CDR3 sequence is 14 residues long. Germline CDR1 reads SGHRS; CDR2 reads YFSETQ. V lost 4 bases and J lost 7; bases outside the gene matches: 10. CDR3 sequence (DNA): TGCGCCAGCAGCGTGGGAGGACAGGCCAATGAAGCTTTCTTT. Protein: CASSVGGQANEAFF.

In its sample, this clone was seen once. The chain has TRBV19 and TRBJ1-2; TRBD1 matches 7 bases. V was pared by 4 bases and J by 3 bases, with 14 bases of the junction left unmatched. Germline V gene lookup returns CDR1 LNHDA and CDR2 SQIVND (reference sequence). The CDR3 runs 17 residues. CDR3 DNA sequence: TGTGCCAGTAGTAGGGGGACAGCGCGAACTAAACACTATGGCTACACCTTC. Translating it yields CASSRGTARTKHYGYTF.

The genes are TRBV10-3 and TRBJ1-1; 9 nucleotides agree with TRBD1. Germline V gene lookup returns CDR1 ENHRY and CDR2 SYGVKD. V lost 6 bases, J lost 4 bases, and 9 bases stayed unmatched. The CDR3 is made up of 15 amino acids. CDR3 sequence reads: CAIRGGQGGPTEAFF. CDR3 in DNA: TGTGCCATCAGAGGGGGACAGGGAGGTCCCACTGAAGCTTTCTTT.

CDR3 sequence: CAWRTHPDQPQHF. CDR3 nucleotides: TGTGCCTGGAGGACGCACCCGGACCAGCCCCAGCATTTT. The chain couples TRBV30 to TRBJ1-5; D gene unclear. The germline V gene encodes CDR1 GTSNPN and CDR2 SVGIG (reference sequence). Trimming shortened V by 3 bases and J by 7 bases, and 13 bases separated the two germline ends. The CDR3 spans 13 residues.

This clone was observed a handful of times. The CDR3 loop is CASSLGGTNTGELFF. Here the CDR3 DNA reads TGTGCCAGCAGCTTGGGGGGGACGAACACCGGGGAGCTGTTTTTT. The chain uses TRBV5-6 and TRBJ2-2; D is possibly TRBD1 or TRBD2 (5 bases each). The CDR3 loop spans 15 amino acids. Germline loops: CDR1 SGHDT, CDR2 YYEEEE. The V end lost 0 bases, the J end lost 0 bases, and 6 bases lay between the germline ends.

The chain recombines TRBV2 with TRBJ2-5; the match to TRBD2 covers 11 bases. The CDR3 is 15 amino acids. Trimming cost V 3 bases and J 6 bases; bases outside gene matches: 6. CDR1 SNHLY and CDR2 FYNNEI come from the germline V gene. As DNA, the CDR3 is TGTGCCAGCAGTGACGCTAGCGGGGGGTATAAGACCCAGTACTTC. Its translation is CASSDASGGYKTQYF.

The gene calls are TRBV19 and TRBJ2-7; weak D call: TRBD1 (5 bases). The germline gives CDR1 LNHDA, CDR2 SQIVND (reference sequence). The V and J ends lost 6 bases and 2 bases respectively, with 14 bases between them. There are 14 residues in the CDR3. The CDR3 DNA reads TGTGCCAGTAGGGACCCAGGGATGCCCTACGAGCAGTACTTC. Encoded protein: CASRDPGMPYEQYF.

The CDR3 nucleotides read TGCGCCAGCAGCTTAAGGGCCGCCGGGGCCAACGTCCTGACTTTC. It yields the protein CASSLRAAGANVLTF. This chain links TRBV5-1 with TRBJ2-6; D unresolved. The V end was cut by 2 bases, the J end by 4 bases, with 10 bases between. The CDR3 contains 15 residues. Germline assignment: CDR1 SGHRS and CDR2 YFSETQ.

The chain links TRBV4-1 to TRBJ2-3; D gene uncertain. The CDR3 is 15 amino acids. Germline loops: CDR1 MGHRA, CDR2 YSYEKL. Trimming took 0 bases from V and 2 from J, leaving 9 bases between them. CDR3 region: CASSQDLVTTDTQYF. In DNA form, the CDR3 reads TGCGCCAGCAGCCAAGATCTCGTGACCACAGATACGCAGTATTTT.

The chain uses TRBV5-6 and TRBJ2-7; D uncertain. This CDR3 spans 14 amino acids. Per the germline V gene, CDR1 is SGHDT and CDR2 is YYEEEE. V lost 2 bases to trimming and J lost 2 bases, with 11 bases between them. In DNA, the CDR3 is TGTGCCAGCAGCTTAAGAGGCACCACCTACGAGCAGTACTTC. Its protein product is CASSLRGTTYEQYF.

The rearrangement uses TRBV29-1 and TRBJ1-2; tentatively, D is TRBD1 (5 bases). V lost 2 bases and J lost 6, with 13 bases in between. The CDR3 extends over 13 amino acids. Per germline, CDR1 SQVTM and CDR2 ANQGSEA. Here the CDR3 DNA reads TGCAGCGTTGAACAGGACAAGGTGGATGGCTACACCTTC. Its translation: CSVEQDKVDGYTF.

V is TRBV19 and J is TRBJ1-2; D is undetermined. Looked up from germline, CDR1 is LNHDA and CDR2 is SQIVND (reference sequence). The CDR3 totals 11 residues. V was clipped by 4 bases and J by 7 bases, with 7 bases between them. In DNA, the CDR3 is TGTGCCAGTAGTACTGGTCCTGGCTACACCTTC. Residues: CASSTGPGYTF.

CDR3 nucleotide sequence: TGTGCCATCAGTGAGATGGCAGGGGGACAGAACACCATATATTTT. This encodes CAISEMAGGQNTIYF. V usage is TRBV10-3 and J usage is TRBJ1-3, with TRBD1 matching 7 bases. The CDR3 consists of 15 residues. The V gene's germline CDR1 is ENHRY and CDR2 SYGVKD. J gave up 7 bases and V 2 bases, and 8 bases lay outside the gene matches.

The gene calls are TRBV29-1 and TRBJ2-1; D not certain. The CDR3 consists of 15 residues. Trimming shortened V by 4 bases and J by 4 bases, and 17 bases separated the two germline ends. The V gene's germline CDR1 is SQVTM and CDR2 ANQGSEA. The CDR3 protein is CSVGDRPVAYNEQFF. The CDR3 nucleotides are TGCAGCGTTGGAGACCGGCCAGTAGCTTACAATGAGCAGTTCTTC.

V and J are TRBV5-4 and TRBJ2-7, with D possibly TRBD2 on 7 matching bases. In germline, CDR1 is SGHNT, CDR2 YYREEE (reference sequence). This CDR3 comprises 13 residues. V was shortened by 4 bases and J by 5 bases, with 13 bases between the two germline ends. CDR3 loop: CASSPRGANEQYF. The CDR3 DNA reads TGTGCCAGCAGCCCCCGGGGGGCCAACGAGCAGTACTTC.